This T cell receptor beta chain was recorded in a study of T cell responses to AZD1222 COVID-19 vaccine. Whole-study context: Second doses that came at about 4 or about 12 weeks were put together.

Note on this clone: What it recognizes is unknown.

Produced via immunoSEQ multiplex PCR; TCRdb's table is partial and in-frame only. Here the sample spans 90,000 to 140,000 clones, around nine tenths being singletons. V was pared by 0 bases and J by 6 bases, with 10 bases between. Germline CDR1 SGDLS, CDR2 YYNGEE. This CDR3 contains 13 residues. Findings and limits, study-wide: Reportedly, nearly half the spike-specific TCRs target unmutated variant regions.

The material sequenced was peripheral blood, taken on day 0 of AZD1222 vaccination. The clonotype was recovered from an adult in good health. The rearrangement links TRBV9 to TRBJ2-7; D gene ambiguous. This CDR3 is CASSVEYYGEQYF. CDR3 DNA: TGTGCCAGCAGCGTAGAGTATTATGGCGAGCAGTACTTC. Variable domain in full (rest from reference TRBV9 and TRBJ2-7): DSGVTQTPKHLITATGQRVTLRCSPRSGDLSVYWYQQSLDQGLQFLIQYYNGEERAKGNILERFSAQQFPDLHSELNLSSLELGDSALYFCASSVEYYGEQYFGPGTRLTVT.